This is a list of T cell receptor beta chains from one sample in a study of regulatory T cells in long-lasting Graves disease. TCRdb re-derived calls from the multiplex PCR reads in MiXCR, one entry per CDR3 protein. The data contain hundreds of thousands of distinct CDR3 sequences, 16% of them singletons. These data are also associated with another study on T cells in Graves' hyperthyroidism and ophthalmopathy.

Material: peripheral blood mononuclear cells (PBMCs), obtained at new diagnosis, from a patient treated with antithyroid drugs. The receptors come from a woman under 40 with Graves disease. CDR3s leave out the opening cysteine and the closing phenylalanine or tryptophan. A D gene is named only where the DNA matches it firmly. A row's size may be missing; if present it is once, few, many or a size class.

cdr3_aa d_call v_call clone_size j_call
ASSSPRITSGGTDTQY TRBD2 TRBV5-1 . TRBJ2-3
ASGRGGEQF . TRBV7-3 many TRBJ2-1
SATTGRGARGEQF . TRBV20-1 many TRBJ2-1
ASSASGYNEQF . TRBV11-2 many TRBJ2-1
ASSSQRGTDTQY . TRBV28 many TRBJ2-3
ASSPPPGQGARNGYT TRBD1 TRBV7-3 . TRBJ1-2
ASSLGIAGGPNTDTQY TRBD2 TRBV27 . TRBJ2-3
ASSLGSGGGNNEQF TRBD2 TRBV7-3 . TRBJ2-1
ASKWAGVTYNEQF TRBD2 TRBV7-8 many TRBJ2-1
ATSESGRTPSGYT . TRBV24-1 . TRBJ1-2
ASSQDLVADRFYEQY TRBD1 TRBV3-1 . TRBJ2-7
ASSSSAGAGHYGYT . TRBV28 . TRBJ1-2
ASSQTATNEKLF . TRBV7-9 many TRBJ1-4
ASTPGTNTEAF . TRBV19 few TRBJ1-1
ASSPTPMAGGQVGEQF TRBD2 TRBV2 . TRBJ2-1
ASSEEYHPPYNEQF . TRBV6-2/TRBV6-3 . TRBJ2-1
ATSRPDRGRDTEAF TRBD1 TRBV15 few TRBJ1-1
ASSPPSPAWEQY . TRBV18 . TRBJ2-7
SAARPTGGSEKLF TRBD1 TRBV20-1 many TRBJ1-4
AWSSGTWDEQF . TRBV30 . TRBJ2-1
VSSPNVPGNTEAF . TRBV19 . TRBJ1-1
ASSLWSSGTYEQY TRBD2 TRBV28 many TRBJ2-7
SVAEGRYEQY . TRBV29-1 many TRBJ2-7
AINLGGGTDTQY . TRBV10-3 . TRBJ2-3
ASNSGTPASPLH . TRBV6-1 . TRBJ1-6
AISLSGIGYEQY TRBD2 TRBV10-3 . TRBJ2-7
ASSLGGRGTGELF TRBD2 TRBV11-3 . TRBJ2-2